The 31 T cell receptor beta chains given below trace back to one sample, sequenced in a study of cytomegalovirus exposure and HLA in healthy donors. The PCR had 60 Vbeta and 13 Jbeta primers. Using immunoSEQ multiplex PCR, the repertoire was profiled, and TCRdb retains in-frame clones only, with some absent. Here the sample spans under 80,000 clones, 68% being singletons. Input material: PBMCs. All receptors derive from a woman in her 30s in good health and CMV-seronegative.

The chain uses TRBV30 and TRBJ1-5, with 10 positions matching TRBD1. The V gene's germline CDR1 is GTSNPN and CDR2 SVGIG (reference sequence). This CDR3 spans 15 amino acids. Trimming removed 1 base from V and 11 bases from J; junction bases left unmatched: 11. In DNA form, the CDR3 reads TGTGCCTGGAGTGCAGGACAGGGGGTTTCCTTAGCCCAGCATTTT. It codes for CAWSAGQGVSLAQHF.

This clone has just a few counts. The CDR3 sequence is CASRRLAGPSTDTQYF. Written as DNA, the CDR3 is TGTGCCAGTAGGAGACTAGCGGGGCCTTCCACAGATACGCAGTATTTT. The genes are TRBV19 and TRBJ2-3, with TRBD2 matching 11 bases. CDR1 and CDR2 (germline): LNHDA, SQIVND (reference sequence). V trimming: 6 bases; J trimming: 2 bases; junction bases outside the gene matches: 7. The length of the CDR3 is 16 residues.

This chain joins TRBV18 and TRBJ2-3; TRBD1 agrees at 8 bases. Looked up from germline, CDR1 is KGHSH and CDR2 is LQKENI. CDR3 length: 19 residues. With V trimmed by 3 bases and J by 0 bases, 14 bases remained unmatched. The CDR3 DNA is TGTGCCAGCTCACCGCCGAAGACAGGGGCGTCTTTAAGCACAGATACGCAGTATTTT. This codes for CASSPPKTGASLSTDTQYF.

As DNA, the CDR3 is TGTGCTAGTGCGGAGACTGAAGCTTTCTTT. It encodes CASAETEAFF. The genes are TRBV12-5 and TRBJ1-1; D is ambiguous. Germline values: CDR1 LGHNT, CDR2 FRNRAP. This CDR3 comprises 10 residues. Trimming took 7 bases from V and 5 from J, leaving 5 bases between them.

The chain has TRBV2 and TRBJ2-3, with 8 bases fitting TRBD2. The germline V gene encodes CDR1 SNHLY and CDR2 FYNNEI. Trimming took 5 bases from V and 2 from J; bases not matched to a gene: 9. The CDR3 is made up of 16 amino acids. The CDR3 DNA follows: TGTGCCAGCAGTTTGATGAGCGGGGGCAACACAGATACGCAGTATTTT. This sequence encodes CASSLMSGGNTDTQYF.

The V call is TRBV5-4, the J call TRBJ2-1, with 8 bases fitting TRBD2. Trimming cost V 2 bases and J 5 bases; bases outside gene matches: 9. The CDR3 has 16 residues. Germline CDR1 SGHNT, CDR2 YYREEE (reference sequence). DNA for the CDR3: TGTGCCAGCAGCTTACCCTCGGGGGGGGCCCACAATGAGCAGTTCTTC. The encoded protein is CASSLPSGGAHNEQFF.

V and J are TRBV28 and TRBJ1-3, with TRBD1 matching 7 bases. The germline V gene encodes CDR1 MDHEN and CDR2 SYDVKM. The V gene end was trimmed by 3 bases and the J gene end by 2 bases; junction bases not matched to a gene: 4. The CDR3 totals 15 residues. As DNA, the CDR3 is TGTGCCAGCAGTTTGGCAGGGGGTGCTGGAAACACCATATATTTT. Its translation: CASSLAGGAGNTIYF. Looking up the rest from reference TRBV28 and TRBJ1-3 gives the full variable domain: DVKVTQSSRYLVKRTGEKVFLECVQDMDHENMFWYRQDPGLGLRLIYFSYDVKMKEKGDIPEGYSVSREKKERFSLILESASTNQTSMYLCASSLAGGAGNTIYFGEGSWLTVV.

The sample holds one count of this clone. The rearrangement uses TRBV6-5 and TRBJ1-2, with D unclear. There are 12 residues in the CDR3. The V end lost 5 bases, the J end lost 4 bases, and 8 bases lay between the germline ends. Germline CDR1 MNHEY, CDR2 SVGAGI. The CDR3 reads CASSEQSYGYTF. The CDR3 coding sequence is TGTGCCAGCAGTGAACAGAGCTATGGCTACACCTTC.

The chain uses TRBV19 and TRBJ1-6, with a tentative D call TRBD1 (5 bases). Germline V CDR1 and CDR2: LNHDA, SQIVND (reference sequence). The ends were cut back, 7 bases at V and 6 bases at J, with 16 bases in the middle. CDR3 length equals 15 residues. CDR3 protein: CASKRDREPNSPLHF. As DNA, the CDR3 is TGTGCCAGTAAAAGGGACCGGGAGCCTAATTCACCCCTCCACTTT. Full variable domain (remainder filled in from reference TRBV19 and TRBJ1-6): DGGITQSPKYLFRKEGQNVTLSCEQNLNHDAMYWYRQDPGQGLRLIYYSQIVNDFQKGDIAEGYSVSREKKESFPLTVTSAQKNPTAFYLCASKRDREPNSPLHFGNGTRLTVT.

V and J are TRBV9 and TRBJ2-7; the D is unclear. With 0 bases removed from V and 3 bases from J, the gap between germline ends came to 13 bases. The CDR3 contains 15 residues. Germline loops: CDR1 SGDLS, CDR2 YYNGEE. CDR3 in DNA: TGTGCCAGCAGCGTAGGCTCCCCCGCCGGCTACGAGCAGTACTTC. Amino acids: CASSVGSPAGYEQYF.

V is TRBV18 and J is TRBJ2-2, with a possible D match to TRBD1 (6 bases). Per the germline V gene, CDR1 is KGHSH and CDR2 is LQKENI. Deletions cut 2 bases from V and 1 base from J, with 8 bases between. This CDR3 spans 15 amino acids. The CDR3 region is CASSPVQGNTGELFF. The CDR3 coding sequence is TGTGCCAGCTCACCAGTACAGGGGAACACCGGGGAGCTGTTTTTT.

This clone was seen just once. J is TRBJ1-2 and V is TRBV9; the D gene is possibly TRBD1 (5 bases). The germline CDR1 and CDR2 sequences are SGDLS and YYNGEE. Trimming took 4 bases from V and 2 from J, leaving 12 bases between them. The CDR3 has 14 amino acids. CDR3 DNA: TGTGCCAGCAGCTCCCGCAAGGGGAACTATGGCTACACCTTC. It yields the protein CASSSRKGNYGYTF. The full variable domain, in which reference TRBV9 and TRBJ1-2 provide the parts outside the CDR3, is DSGVTQTPKHLITATGQRVTLRCSPRSGDLSVYWYQQSLDQGLQFLIQYYNGEERAKGNILERFSAQQFPDLHSELNLSSLELGDSALYFCASSSRKGNYGYTFGSGTRLTVV.

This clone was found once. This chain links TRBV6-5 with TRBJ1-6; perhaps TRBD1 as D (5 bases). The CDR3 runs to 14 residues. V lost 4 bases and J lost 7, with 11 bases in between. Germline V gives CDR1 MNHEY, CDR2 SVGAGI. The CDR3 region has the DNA TGTGCCAGCAGTTTGGGGCCACGAAATTCACCCCTCCACTTT. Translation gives CASSLGPRNSPLHF.

The CDR3 region is CASSLAGTGGEDTQYF. The CDR3 nucleotides are TGCGCCAGCAGCTTGGCCGGGACAGGGGGTGAAGATACGCAGTATTTT. The rearrangement uses TRBV5-1 and TRBJ2-3, with 11 bases lining up with TRBD1. CDR3 length: 16 amino acids. The ends lost 0 bases at V and 5 bases at J; junction bases unmatched: 5. Per the germline V gene, CDR1 is SGHRS and CDR2 is YFSETQ.

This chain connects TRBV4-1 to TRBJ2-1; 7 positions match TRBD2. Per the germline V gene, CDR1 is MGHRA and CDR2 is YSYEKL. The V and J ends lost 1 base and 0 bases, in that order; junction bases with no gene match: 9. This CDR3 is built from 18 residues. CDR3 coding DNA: TGCGCCAGCAGCCAAGGAACTCTAGCGGAATTCTCCTACAATGAGCAGTTCTTC. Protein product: CASSQGTLAEFSYNEQFF.

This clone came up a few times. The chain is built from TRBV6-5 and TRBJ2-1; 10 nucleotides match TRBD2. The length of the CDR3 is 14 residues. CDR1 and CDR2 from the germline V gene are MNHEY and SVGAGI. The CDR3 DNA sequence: TGTGCTAGGAGGGACTTAGCGGGGGGCCGTGAGCAGTTCTTC. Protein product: CARRDLAGGREQFF.

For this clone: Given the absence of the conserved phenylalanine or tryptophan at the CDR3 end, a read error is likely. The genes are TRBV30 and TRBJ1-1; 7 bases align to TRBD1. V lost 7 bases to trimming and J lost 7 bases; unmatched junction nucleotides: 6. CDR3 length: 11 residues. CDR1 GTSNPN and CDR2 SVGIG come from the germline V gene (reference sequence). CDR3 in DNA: TGTGCCTACTCGGACAGGCGTGAAGCTTTCCTT. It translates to CAYSDRREAFL.

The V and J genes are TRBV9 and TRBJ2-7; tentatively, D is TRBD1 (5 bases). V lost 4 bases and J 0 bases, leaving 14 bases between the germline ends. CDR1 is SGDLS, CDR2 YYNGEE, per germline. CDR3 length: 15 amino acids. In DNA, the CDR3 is TGTGCCAGCAGCCCCCGTGGGGCCAACTCCTACGAGCAGTACTTC. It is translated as CASSPRGANSYEQYF.

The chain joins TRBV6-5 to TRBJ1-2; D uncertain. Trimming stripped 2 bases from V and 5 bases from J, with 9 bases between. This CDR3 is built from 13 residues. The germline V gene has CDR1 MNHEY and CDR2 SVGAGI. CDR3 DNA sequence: TGTGCCAGCAGTTACGGTCTCGGGTATGGCTACACCTTC. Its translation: CASSYGLGYGYTF.

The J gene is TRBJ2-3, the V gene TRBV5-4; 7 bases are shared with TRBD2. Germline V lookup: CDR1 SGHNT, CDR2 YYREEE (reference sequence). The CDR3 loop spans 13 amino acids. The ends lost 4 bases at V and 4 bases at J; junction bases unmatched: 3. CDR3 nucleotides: TGTGCCAGCAGCAGGGGACTACCAGATACGCAGTATTTT. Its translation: CASSRGLPDTQYF.

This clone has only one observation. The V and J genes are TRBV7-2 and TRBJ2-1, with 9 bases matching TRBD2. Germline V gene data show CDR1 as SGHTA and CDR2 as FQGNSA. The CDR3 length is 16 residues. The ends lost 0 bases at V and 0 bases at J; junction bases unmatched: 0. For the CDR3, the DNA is TGTGCCAGCAGCTTAGCGACTAGCGGCTCCTACAATGAGCAGTTCTTC. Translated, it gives CASSLATSGSYNEQFF.

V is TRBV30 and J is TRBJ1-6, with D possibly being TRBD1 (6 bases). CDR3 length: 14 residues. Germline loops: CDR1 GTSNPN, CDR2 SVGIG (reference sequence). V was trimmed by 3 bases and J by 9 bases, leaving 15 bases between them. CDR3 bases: TGTGCCTGGAGCGAACAGGGAGATAGTTCACCCCTCCACTTT. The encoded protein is CAWSEQGDSSPLHF.

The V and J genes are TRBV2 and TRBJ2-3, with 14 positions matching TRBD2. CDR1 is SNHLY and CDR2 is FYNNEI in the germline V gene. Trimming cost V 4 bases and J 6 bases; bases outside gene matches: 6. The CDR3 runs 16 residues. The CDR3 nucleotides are TGTGCCAGCAGTGTAGGACTAGCGGGGGGCGGGGATACGCAGTATTTT. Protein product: CASSVGLAGGGDTQYF.

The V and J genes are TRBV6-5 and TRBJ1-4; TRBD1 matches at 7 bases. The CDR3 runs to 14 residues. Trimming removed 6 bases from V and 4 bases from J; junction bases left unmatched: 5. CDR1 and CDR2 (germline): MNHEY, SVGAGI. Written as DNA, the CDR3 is TGTGCCAGCAGCCCCAGACAGGGTAATGAAAAACTGTTTTTT. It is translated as CASSPRQGNEKLFF.

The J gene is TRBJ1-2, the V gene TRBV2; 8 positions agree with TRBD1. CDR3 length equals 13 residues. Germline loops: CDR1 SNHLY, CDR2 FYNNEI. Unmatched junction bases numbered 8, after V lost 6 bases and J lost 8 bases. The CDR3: CASRDDRGHGYTF. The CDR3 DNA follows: TGTGCCAGCAGGGACGACAGGGGTCACGGCTACACCTTC.

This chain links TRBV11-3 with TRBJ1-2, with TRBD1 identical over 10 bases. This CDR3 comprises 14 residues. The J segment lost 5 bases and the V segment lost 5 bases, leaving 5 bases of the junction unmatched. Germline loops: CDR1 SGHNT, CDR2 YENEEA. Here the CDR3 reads CASSPGQGGYGYTF. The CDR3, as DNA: TGTGCCAGCAGCCCAGGACAGGGGGGATATGGCTACACCTTC. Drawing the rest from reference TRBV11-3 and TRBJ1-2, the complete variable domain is EAGVVQSPRYKIIEKKQPVAFWCNPISGHNTLYWYLQNLGQGPELLIRYENEEAVDDSQLPKDRFSAERLKGVDSTLKIQPAELGDSAVYLCASSPGQGGYGYTFGSGTRLTVV.

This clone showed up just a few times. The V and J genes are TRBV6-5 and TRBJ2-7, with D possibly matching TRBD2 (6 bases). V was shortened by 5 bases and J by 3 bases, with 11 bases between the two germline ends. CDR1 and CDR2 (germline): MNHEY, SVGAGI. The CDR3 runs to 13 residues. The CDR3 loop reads CASSKNGGYEQYF. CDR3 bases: TGTGCCAGCAGTAAGAACGGGGGCTACGAGCAGTACTTC.

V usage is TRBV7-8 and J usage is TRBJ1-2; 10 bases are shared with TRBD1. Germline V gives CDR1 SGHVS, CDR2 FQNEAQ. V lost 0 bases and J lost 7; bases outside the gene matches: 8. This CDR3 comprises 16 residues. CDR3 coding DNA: TGTGCCAGCAGCTTAGCCTCGGACAGGGGGAGGGGTGGCTACACCTTC. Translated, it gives CASSLASDRGRGGYTF.

The CDR3, as DNA: TGTGCCAGCAGTTACTCGGCGGACACTGAAGCTTTCTTT. Its protein product is CASSYSADTEAFF. This chain links TRBV6-5 with TRBJ1-1; no firm D call. This CDR3 has 13 residues. CDR1 and CDR2 (germline): MNHEY, SVGAGI. The V end was cut by 0 bases, the J end by 3 bases, with 5 bases between.

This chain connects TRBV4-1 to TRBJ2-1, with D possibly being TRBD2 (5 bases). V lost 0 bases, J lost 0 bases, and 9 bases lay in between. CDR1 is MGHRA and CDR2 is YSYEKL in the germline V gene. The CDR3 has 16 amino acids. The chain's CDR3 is CASSQEPGSSYNEQFF. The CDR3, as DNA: TGCGCCAGCAGCCAAGAGCCGGGGAGCTCCTACAATGAGCAGTTCTTC.

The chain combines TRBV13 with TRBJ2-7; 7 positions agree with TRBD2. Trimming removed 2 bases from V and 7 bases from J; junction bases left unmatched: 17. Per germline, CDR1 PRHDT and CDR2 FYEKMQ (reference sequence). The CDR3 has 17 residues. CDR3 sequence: CASSLPGTRGSVGEQYF. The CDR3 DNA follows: TGTGCCAGCAGCTTACCGGGAACGCGGGGGTCAGTTGGAGAGCAGTACTTC. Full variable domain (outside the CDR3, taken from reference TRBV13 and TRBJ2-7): AAGVIQSPRHLIKEKRETATLKCYPIPRHDTVYWYQQGPGQDPQFLISFYEKMQSDKGSIPDRFSAQQFSDYHSELNMSSLELGDSALYFCASSLPGTRGSVGEQYFGPGTRLTVT.